This T cell receptor beta chain was profiled in a study of T cells in Graves' hyperthyroidism and ophthalmopathy. Study outcomes and limitations: The blood repertoire included most of the expanded thyroid clonotypes above 0.001.

This clonotype was seen repeatedly, ten times or more. Antigen specificity is unknown. RNA transcripts served as the template for amplifying TCR beta CDR3 regions. With the HTBI primer set, the TCR CDR3 went through a first round of RT-PCR. TCRdb reprocessed the multiplex PCR reads via MiXCR and lists one record per CDR3 protein. The sample includes about 600,000 distinct CDR3 sequences, 16% of them seen just once. Trimming stripped 5 bases from V and 0 bases from J, with 13 bases between. Germline V CDR1 and CDR2: MDHEN, SYDVKM. This CDR3 has 16 residues. The TCR originated in a woman aged 40 to 50 with Graves' ophthalmopathy. Sequenced input: blood. V usage is TRBV28 and J usage is TRBJ2-2; a weak D match, TRBD1 (6 bases). CDR3 in DNA: TGTGCCAGCAGTCCACGGACAGCCTCGAACACCGGGGAGCTGTTTTTT. Translated: CASSPRTASNTGELFF.